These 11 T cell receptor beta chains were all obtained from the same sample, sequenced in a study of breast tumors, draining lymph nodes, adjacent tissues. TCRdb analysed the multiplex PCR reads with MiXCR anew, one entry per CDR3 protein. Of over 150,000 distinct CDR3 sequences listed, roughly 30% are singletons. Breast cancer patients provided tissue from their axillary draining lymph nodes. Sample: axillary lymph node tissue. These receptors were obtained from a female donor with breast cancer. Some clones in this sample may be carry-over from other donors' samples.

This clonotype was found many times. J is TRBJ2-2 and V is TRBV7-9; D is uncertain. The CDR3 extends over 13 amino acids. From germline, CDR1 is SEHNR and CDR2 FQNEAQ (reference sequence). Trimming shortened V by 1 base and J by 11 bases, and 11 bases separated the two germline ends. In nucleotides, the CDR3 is TGTGCCAGCAGCTTAGTGGCTGGGCGAGAGCTGTTTTTT. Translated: CASSLVAGRELFF.

The CDR3 sequence: CSVSAGPGYNEQFF. Written as DNA, the CDR3 is TGCAGCGTATCCGCGGGTCCCGGCTACAATGAGCAGTTCTTC. The rearrangement joins TRBV29-1 to TRBJ2-1, with D possibly matching TRBD2 (5 bases). The germline V and J ends were trimmed by 6 bases and 3 bases, with 15 bases remaining between them. Germline CDR1 is SQVTM and CDR2 is ANQGSEA. This CDR3 has 14 amino acids.

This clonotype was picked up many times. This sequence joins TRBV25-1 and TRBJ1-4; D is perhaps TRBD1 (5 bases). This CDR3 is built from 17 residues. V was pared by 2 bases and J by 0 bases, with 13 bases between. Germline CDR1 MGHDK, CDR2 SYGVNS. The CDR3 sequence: CASSEQGTLSTNEKLFF. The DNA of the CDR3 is TGTGCCAGCAGTGAACAGGGAACCTTATCAACTAATGAAAAACTGTTTTTT. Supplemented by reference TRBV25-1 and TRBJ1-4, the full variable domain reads EADIYQTPRYLVIGTGKKITLECSQTMGHDKMYWYQQDPGMELHLIHYSYGVNSTEKGDLSSESTVSRIRTEHFPLTLESARPSHTSQYLCASSEQGTLSTNEKLFFGSGTQLSVL.

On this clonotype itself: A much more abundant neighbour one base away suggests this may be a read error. DNA for the CDR3: TGTGCCAGCGGTGAGGTCGGACTAGCTAGCACAGATACGCAGTATTTT. This gives the protein CASGEVGLASTDTQYF. This chain uses TRBV6-1 with TRBJ2-3; 8 nucleotides agree with TRBD2. This CDR3 region has 16 residues. The V gene's germline CDR1 is MNHNS and CDR2 SASEGT.

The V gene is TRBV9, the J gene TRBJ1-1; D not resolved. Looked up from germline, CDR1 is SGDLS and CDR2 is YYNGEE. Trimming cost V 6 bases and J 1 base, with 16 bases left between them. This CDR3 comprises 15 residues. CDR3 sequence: CASTRERTQNTEAFF. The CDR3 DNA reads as TGTGCCAGCACCCGAGAGAGGACCCAGAACACTGAAGCTTTCTTT.

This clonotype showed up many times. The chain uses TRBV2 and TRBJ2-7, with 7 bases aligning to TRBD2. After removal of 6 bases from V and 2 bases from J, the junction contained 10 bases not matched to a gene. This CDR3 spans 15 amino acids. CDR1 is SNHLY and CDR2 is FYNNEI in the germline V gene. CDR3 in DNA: TGTGCCAGCAGCACTACTAGCGAGAGAGCCTACGAGCAGTACTTC. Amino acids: CASSTTSERAYEQYF.

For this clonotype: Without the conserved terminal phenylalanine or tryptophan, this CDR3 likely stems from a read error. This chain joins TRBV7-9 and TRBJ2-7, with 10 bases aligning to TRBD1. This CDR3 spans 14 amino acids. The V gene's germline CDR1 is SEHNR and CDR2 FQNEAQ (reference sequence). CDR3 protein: CVSSVSGTGVEQYL. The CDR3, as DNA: TGTGTCAGCAGCGTCTCCGGGACAGGGGTTGAGCAGTACCTC.

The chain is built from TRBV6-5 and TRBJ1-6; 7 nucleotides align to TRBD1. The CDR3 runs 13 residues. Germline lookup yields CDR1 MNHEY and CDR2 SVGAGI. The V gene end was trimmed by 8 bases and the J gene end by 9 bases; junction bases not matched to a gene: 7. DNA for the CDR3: TGTGCCAGCCTGACAGGGACGGGTTCACCCCTCCACTTT. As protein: CASLTGTGSPLHF.

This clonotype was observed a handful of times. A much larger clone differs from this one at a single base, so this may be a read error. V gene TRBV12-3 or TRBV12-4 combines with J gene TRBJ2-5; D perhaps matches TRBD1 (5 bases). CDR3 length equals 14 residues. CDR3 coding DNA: TGTGCCAGCAGTTTTAACAGGTTTCAAGGGACCCAGTACTTC. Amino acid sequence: CASSFNRFQGTQYF.

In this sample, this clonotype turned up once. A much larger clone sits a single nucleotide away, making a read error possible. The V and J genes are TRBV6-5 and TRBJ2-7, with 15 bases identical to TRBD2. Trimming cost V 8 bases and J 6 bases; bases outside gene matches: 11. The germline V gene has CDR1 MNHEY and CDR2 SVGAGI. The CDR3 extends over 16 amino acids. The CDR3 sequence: CASGPGLAGGPFEQYF. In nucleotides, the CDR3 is TGTGCCAGCGGCCCCGGACTAGCGGGAGGGCCCTTCGAGCAGTACTTC.

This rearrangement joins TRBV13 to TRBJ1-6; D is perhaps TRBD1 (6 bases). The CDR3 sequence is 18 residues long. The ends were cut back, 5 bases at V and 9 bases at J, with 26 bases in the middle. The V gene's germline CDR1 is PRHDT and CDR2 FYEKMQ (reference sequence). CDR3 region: CASSETAGDGPWGSPLHF. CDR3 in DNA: TGTGCCAGCAGCGAAACCGCAGGGGACGGTCCATGGGGTTCACCCCTCCACTTT. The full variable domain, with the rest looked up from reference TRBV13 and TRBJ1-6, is AAGVIQSPRHLIKEKRETATLKCYPIPRHDTVYWYQQGPGQDPQFLISFYEKMQSDKGSIPDRFSAQQFSDYHSELNMSSLELGDSALYFCASSETAGDGPWGSPLHFGNGTRLTVT.